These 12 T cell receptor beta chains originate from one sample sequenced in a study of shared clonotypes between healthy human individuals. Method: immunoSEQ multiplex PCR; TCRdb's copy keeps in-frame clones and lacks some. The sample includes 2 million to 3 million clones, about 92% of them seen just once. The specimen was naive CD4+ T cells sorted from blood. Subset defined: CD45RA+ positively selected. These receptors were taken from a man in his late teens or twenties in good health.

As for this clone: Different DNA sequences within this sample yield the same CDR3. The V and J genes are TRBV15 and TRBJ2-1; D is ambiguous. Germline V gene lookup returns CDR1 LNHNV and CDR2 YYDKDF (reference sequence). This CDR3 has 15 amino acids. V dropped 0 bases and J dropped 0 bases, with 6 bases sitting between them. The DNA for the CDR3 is TGTGCCACCAGCAGAGATTCAGGCTCCTACAATGAGCAGTTCTTC. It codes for CATSRDSGSYNEQFF. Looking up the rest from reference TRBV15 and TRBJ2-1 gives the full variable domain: DAMVIQNPRYQVTQFGKPVTLSCSQTLNHNVMYWYQQKSSQAPKLLFHYYDKDFNNEADTPDNFQSRRPNTSFCFLDIRSPGLGDTAMYLCATSRDSGSYNEQFFGPGTRLTVL.

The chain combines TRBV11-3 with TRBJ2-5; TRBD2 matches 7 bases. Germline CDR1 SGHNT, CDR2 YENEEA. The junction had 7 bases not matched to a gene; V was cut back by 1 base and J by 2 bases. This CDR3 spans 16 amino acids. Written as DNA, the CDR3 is TGTGCCAGCAGCTTAGTCGGGGGGTGGGCTCAAGAGACCCAGTACTTC. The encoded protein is CASSLVGGWAQETQYF.

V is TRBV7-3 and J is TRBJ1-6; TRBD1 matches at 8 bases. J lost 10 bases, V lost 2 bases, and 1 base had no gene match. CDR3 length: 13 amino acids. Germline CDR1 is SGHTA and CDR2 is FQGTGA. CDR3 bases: TGTGCCAGCAGCTTAGGACAGGGCTCACCCCTCCACTTT. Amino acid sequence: CASSLGQGSPLHF.

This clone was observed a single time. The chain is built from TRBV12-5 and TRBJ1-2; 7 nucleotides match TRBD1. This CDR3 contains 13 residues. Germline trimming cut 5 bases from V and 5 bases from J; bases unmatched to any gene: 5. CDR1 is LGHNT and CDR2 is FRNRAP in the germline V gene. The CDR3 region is CASGRDSLYGYTF. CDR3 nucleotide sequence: TGTGCTAGTGGTAGGGACAGCCTTTATGGCTACACCTTC. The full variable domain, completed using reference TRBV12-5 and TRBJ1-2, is DARVTQTPRHKVTEMGQEVTMRCQPILGHNTVFWYRQTMMQGLELLAYFRNRAPLDDSGMPKDRFSAEMPDATLATLKIQPSEPRDSAVYFCASGRDSLYGYTFGSGTRLTVV.

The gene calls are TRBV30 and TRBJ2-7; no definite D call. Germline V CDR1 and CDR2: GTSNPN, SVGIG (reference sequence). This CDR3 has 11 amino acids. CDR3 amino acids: CAMDSSYEQYF. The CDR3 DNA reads TGTGCAATGGATAGCTCCTACGAGCAGTACTTC.

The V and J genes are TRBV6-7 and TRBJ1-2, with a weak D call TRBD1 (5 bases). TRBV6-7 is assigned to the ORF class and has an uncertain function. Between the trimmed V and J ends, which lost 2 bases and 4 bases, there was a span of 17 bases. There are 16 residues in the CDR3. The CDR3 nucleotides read TGTGCCAGCAGTTACCTCCGGGACCGCGGGCCCTATGGCTACACCTTC. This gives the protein CASSYLRDRGPYGYTF.

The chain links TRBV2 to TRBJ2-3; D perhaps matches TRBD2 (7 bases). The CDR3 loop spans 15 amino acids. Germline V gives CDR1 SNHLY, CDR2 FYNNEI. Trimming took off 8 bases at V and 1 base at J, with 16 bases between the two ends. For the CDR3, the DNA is TGTGCCAGCTTCCTTCGGGGGGCAGGCACAGATACGCAGTATTTT. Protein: CASFLRGAGTDTQYF.

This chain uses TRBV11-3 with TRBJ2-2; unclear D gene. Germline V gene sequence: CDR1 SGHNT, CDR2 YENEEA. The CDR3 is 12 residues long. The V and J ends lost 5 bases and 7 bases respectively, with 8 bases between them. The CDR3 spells CASSPRDGELFF. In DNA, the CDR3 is TGTGCCAGCAGCCCGCGAGACGGGGAGCTGTTTTTT.

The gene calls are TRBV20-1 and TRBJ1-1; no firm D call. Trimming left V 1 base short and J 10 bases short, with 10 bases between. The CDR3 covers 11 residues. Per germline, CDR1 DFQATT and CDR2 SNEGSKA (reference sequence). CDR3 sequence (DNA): TGCAGTGCTAGAGGTCAGGCGGGAGCTTTCTTT. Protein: CSARGQAGAFF.

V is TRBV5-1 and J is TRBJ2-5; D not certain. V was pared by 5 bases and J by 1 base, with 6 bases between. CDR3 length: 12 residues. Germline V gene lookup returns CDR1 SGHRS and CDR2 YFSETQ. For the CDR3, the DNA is TGCGCCAGCAGGACACCCCAAGAGACCCAGTACTTC. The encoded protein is CASRTPQETQYF.

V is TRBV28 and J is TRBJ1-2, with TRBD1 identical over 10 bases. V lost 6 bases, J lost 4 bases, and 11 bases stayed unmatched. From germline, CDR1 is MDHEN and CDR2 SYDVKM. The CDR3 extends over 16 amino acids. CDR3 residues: CASRPPGQGLSYGYTF. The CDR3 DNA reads TGTGCCAGCAGGCCCCCGGGACAGGGGCTTTCCTATGGCTACACCTTC.

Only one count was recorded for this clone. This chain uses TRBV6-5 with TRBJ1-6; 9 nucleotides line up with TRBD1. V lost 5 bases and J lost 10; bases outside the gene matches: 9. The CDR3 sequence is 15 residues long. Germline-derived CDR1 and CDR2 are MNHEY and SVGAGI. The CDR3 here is CASSPGTGYLSPLHF. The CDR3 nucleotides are TGTGCCAGCAGTCCGGGGACAGGGTATTTGTCACCCCTCCACTTT.